These 27 T cell receptor beta chains were all obtained from the same sample, sequenced in a study of tumor and adjacent non-tumor tissue in lung cancer. This sample's RNA came from whole unsorted tissue. The library came from three nested PCR rounds adapted from ARM-PCR protocols. MiXCR was run by TCRdb on the multiplex PCR reads, yielding one entry per CDR3 protein. Here the sample spans about 70,000 distinct CDR3 sequences, roughly 73% being singletons. The specimen was lung tumor tissue. All receptors come from a man aged 55 to 70 with non-small cell lung cancer.

The genes are TRBV10-3 and TRBJ1-5; the D is unclear. This CDR3 spans 13 amino acids. Germline CDR1 and CDR2: ENHRY and SYGVKD. The V end lost 9 bases, the J end lost 10 bases, and 19 bases lay between the germline ends. CDR3 region: CAISSERVGPQHF. As DNA, the CDR3 is TGTGCCATAAGCAGCGAGAGGGTAGGACCCCAGCATTTT.

A note on this clonotype: Relative to the germline gene, one junction end is altered; a read error may explain this. The chain has TRBV28 and TRBJ1-2; tentatively, D is TRBD1 (5 bases). This CDR3 is built from 12 residues. Germline values: CDR1 MDHEN, CDR2 SYDVKM. CDR3 amino acids: CAISLAGYGYTF. CDR3 sequence (DNA): TGTGCCATCAGTTTAGCAGGGTATGGTTACACCTTC.

The genes are TRBV29-1 and TRBJ2-3; D is unresolved. CDR3 length: 13 residues. Per the germline V gene, CDR1 is SQVTM and CDR2 is ANQGSEA. CDR3 in amino acids: CSVSRFTTDTQYF. DNA for the CDR3: TGCAGTGTTAGTAGGTTCACCACAGATACGCAGTATTTT.

This clonotype was observed a handful of times. At one of its ends the junction is not consistent with the germline gene, which may arise from a read error. The chain couples TRBV11-2 to TRBJ2-1; D unclear. Germline values: CDR1 SGHAT, CDR2 FQNNGV. This CDR3 spans 15 amino acids. The DNA of the CDR3 is TGTGCCAACAGCTTACCCGCTACTGGGTTAAATGAGCAGTTCTTC. It yields the protein CANSLPATGLNEQFF.

This clonotype appeared many times. The chain recombines TRBV20-1 with TRBJ2-3; TRBD1 is a possible D gene (6 bases). V was clipped by 6 bases and J by 3 bases, with 10 bases between them. The germline V gene has CDR1 DFQATT and CDR2 SNEGSKA (reference sequence). The CDR3 totals 12 residues. The CDR3 reads CSALGQTDTQYF. The DNA for the CDR3 is TGCAGTGCCTTAGGACAGACAGATACGCAGTATTTT.

As to this clonotype: At one boundary the junction diverges from the germline segment, which might be a read error. The chain links TRBV11-3 to TRBJ2-2; a weak D match, TRBD1 (7 bases). Germline loops: CDR1 SGHNT, CDR2 YENEEA. CDR3 length equals 16 residues. CDR3 loop: CASSQSRDSIGGKLFF. The CDR3 DNA follows: TGTGCCAGCAGCCAGTCCCGGGACAGTATCGGCGGGAAGCTGTTTTTT.

Note on this clonotype: Because the CDR3 is missing its conserved closing phenylalanine or tryptophan, this is likely a read error. This chain joins TRBV5-5 and TRBJ2-5; D unresolved. The length of the CDR3 is 16 residues. Germline V CDR1 and CDR2: SGHKS, YYEKEE (reference sequence). The CDR3 region has the DNA TGTGCCAGCAGCTTGGCGTCAAGCTGGTACCAAGAGACACAGTACTTA. Encoded protein: CASSLASSWYQETQYL.

On this clonotype itself: With a much larger clone just one base away, this may be a read error. This likely comes from a read error, as the CDR3 has no conserved phenylalanine or tryptophan at its end. This chain connects TRBV6-5 to TRBJ2-7; tentatively, D is TRBD1 (5 bases). Trimming left V 2 bases short and J 4 bases short, with 15 bases between. Per germline, CDR1 MNHEY and CDR2 SVGAGI. The CDR3 is 15 residues long. CDR3 sequence: CASSYGAGPLYEQYL. CDR3 coding DNA: TGTGCCAGCAGTTACGGGGCTGGACCGCTTTACGAGCAGTACTTA.

For this clonotype: A junction boundary mismatches the germline segment, possibly from a read error. This sequence joins TRBV29-1 and TRBJ1-1; the match to TRBD1 covers 8 bases. CDR1 is SQVTM and CDR2 is ANQGSEA in the germline V gene. CDR3 length equals 13 residues. The CDR3 DNA sequence: TGCAGCGCCTCGGCAGGGGGCGACAGTGAAGCTTCCTTT. Protein product: CSASAGGDSEASF.

This sequence joins TRBV12-3 or TRBV12-4 and TRBJ2-2, with TRBD2 matching over 8 bases. The J segment lost 6 bases and the V segment lost 3 bases, leaving 3 bases of the junction unmatched. The CDR3 runs 14 residues. The CDR3 spells CASSFGGGSGELFF. CDR3 sequence (DNA): TGTGCCAGCAGTTTCGGGGGGGGGTCCGGGGAGCTGTTTTTT.

A note on this clonotype: The junction differs from germline at one of its ends, possibly a read error. The genes are TRBV11-1 and TRBJ1-1; the D gene is possibly TRBD1 (5 bases). Germline-derived CDR1 and CDR2 are SGHAT and FQDESV (reference sequence). CDR3 size: 13 residues. The CDR3 DNA follows: TGTGCAAGCAGCTCAGCGCCGGGGGATGAAGCTTCCTTT. Translation: CASSSAPGDEASF.

This clonotype was detected a few times. J is TRBJ2-3 and V is TRBV24-1; possibly TRBD1 for D (6 bases). There are 11 residues in the CDR3. V lost 8 bases and J lost 5, with 7 bases in between. CDR1 and CDR2 (germline): KGHDR, SFDVKD. The CDR3 spells CATKQGDTQYF. The DNA for the CDR3 is TGTGCCACCAAACAGGGAGATACGCAGTATTTT.

Comments on this clonotype: An end of the junction does not agree with germline; a read error may underlie this. The chain carries TRBV29-1 and TRBJ2-3; the D gene is possibly TRBD2 (5 bases). CDR3 length: 14 residues. Per germline, CDR1 SQVTM and CDR2 ANQGSEA. CDR3 loop: CNVFMPSRSDTQYF. The CDR3 nucleotides read TGCAACGTTTTTATGCCTAGCCGCTCAGATACGCAATATTTT.

A remark on this clonotype: This may arise from a read error, as a much more abundant clone is one base away. This chain uses TRBV12-3 or TRBV12-4 with TRBJ1-1, with D perhaps TRBD1 (6 bases). This CDR3 has 15 amino acids. CDR3 sequence (DNA): TGTGCCAACAGTCTTGGGACATTCTTCGGGACAGAAGCTTTCTTT. Translated, it gives CANSLGTFFGTEAFF.

A remark on this clonotype: This CDR3 fails to terminate in the conserved phenylalanine or tryptophan, so it likely reflects a read error. This rearrangement joins TRBV29-1 to TRBJ2-3; no clear D gene. Germline CDR1 and CDR2: SQVTM and ANQGSEA. Trimming pared 7 bases from V and 8 bases from J, leaving 10 bases between. CDR3 length: 10 amino acids. The CDR3 sequence: CSGTGATQYL. DNA for the CDR3: TGCAGCGGTACTGGCGCTACGCAGTATCTT.

In regard to this clonotype: This CDR3 is missing its conserved last phenylalanine or tryptophan, likely due to a read error. This chain joins TRBV29-1 and TRBJ1-2; D unclear. This CDR3 is built from 12 residues. CDR1 is SQVTM and CDR2 is ANQGSEA in the germline V gene. The CDR3 nucleotides read TGCAGCGTTGCGGGCGGCAACTATAGCTACACCTAT. Amino acid sequence: CSVAGGNYSYTY.

The CDR3 nucleotides are TGCAGTGTCAGAACTGCAGCGGGAGGGCACGATGAGCAGTTCTTC. Translation: CSVRTAAGGHDEQFF. The chain couples TRBV20-1 to TRBJ2-1, with 10 nucleotides matching TRBD2. This CDR3 has 15 amino acids. CDR1 is DFQATT and CDR2 is SNEGSKA in the germline V gene (reference sequence). V lost 7 bases, J lost 8 bases, and 14 bases stayed unmatched.

In regard to this clonotype: The junction differs from germline at one of its ends, possibly a read error. The chain combines TRBV20-1 with TRBJ1-2; D gene unclear. The CDR3 sequence is 13 residues long. Germline V CDR1 and CDR2: DFQATT, SNEGSKA (reference sequence). DNA of the CDR3: TGCAATGCTAGAACAGTGGCTAACTATGGCTACACGTTC. The encoded protein is CNARTVANYGYTF.

Concerning this clonotype itself: Relative to the germline gene, one junction end is altered; a read error may explain this. The chain carries TRBV5-1 and TRBJ2-6; D might be TRBD1 (6 bases). The length of the CDR3 is 19 residues. Germline assignment: CDR1 SGHRS and CDR2 YFSETQ. CDR3 bases: TGCGCCAGCAGCTTGGTTTGGACAGAAACCCCTTCTGGGGCCAACGTCCCGACTTTC. Translated, it gives CASSLVWTETPSGANVPTF.

Sample share makes this clonotype large. The chain links TRBV20-1 to TRBJ2-5; no clear D gene. Trimming removed 3 bases from V and 1 base from J, with 3 bases in between. This CDR3 region has 11 residues. CDR1 and CDR2 from the germline V gene are DFQATT and SNEGSKA (reference sequence). CDR3 coding DNA: TGCAGTGCTAGCGCCCAAGAGACCCAGTACTTC. Its translation is CSASAQETQYF.

The chain is built from TRBV12-3 or TRBV12-4 and TRBJ2-1; D is perhaps TRBD2 (6 bases). The V end lost 5 bases, the J end lost 12 bases, and 20 bases lay between the germline ends. The CDR3 covers 14 residues. CDR3 DNA: TGTGCCAGCAGTCCAGGACTATCGAACGATGTGCAGTTCTTC. It specifies CASSPGLSNDVQFF.

The chain combines TRBV6-1 with TRBJ1-5; TRBD1 agrees at 8 bases. V lost 9 bases, J lost 5 bases, and 9 bases stayed unmatched. Germline CDR1 reads MNHNS; CDR2 reads SASEGT. The CDR3 spans 14 residues. The CDR3 DNA reads as TGTGCCAGTACCTCGGGACAGGCACATCAGCCCCAGCATTTT. Encoded protein: CASTSGQAHQPQHF.

Of note for this clonotype: A read error is possible here, since a much larger clone lies one base away. The genes are TRBV21-1 and TRBJ2-7; TRBD2 is the table's D call, not checked against the DNA. TRBV21-1 is annotated as a pseudogene. The CDR3 covers 15 residues. CDR3 region: CASSKGVLTSNEQYF. DNA for the CDR3: TGTGCCAGCAGCAAAGGGGTCTTAACTAGCAACGAGCAGTACTTC.

In its sample, this clonotype was seen many times. The rearrangement uses TRBV6-5 and TRBJ2-3; D not resolved. This CDR3 has 15 residues. Trimming removed 6 bases at V and 1 base at J, with 14 bases between. Germline V gene lookup returns CDR1 MNHEY and CDR2 SVGAGI. The CDR3 DNA sequence: TGTGCCAGCAGCCGAGCTACTGGTCGCACAGATACGCAGTATTTT. Translating it yields CASSRATGRTDTQYF.

On this clonotype: The junction and the germline gene differ at one end; a read error may be behind it. The chain joins TRBV12-3 or TRBV12-4 to TRBJ2-5; no clear D. The CDR3 runs to 16 residues. DNA for the CDR3: TGTGCCAACAGTTTCCCCTCAAAGCGAGTGAAAGAGACCCAGTACTTC. Protein: CANSFPSKRVKETQYF.

Regarding this clonotype: Compared with germline, one end of the junction differs, possibly owing to a read error. The V gene is TRBV29-1, the J gene TRBJ2-5; maybe TRBD1 (6 bases). CDR3 size: 13 residues. In germline, CDR1 is SQVTM, CDR2 ANQGSEA. The CDR3 spells CSVADRYQETQDF. The CDR3 DNA is TGCAGCGTCGCGGACAGATATCAAGAGACCCAGGACTTC.

The rearrangement links TRBV6-2 or TRBV6-3 to TRBJ2-3; perhaps TRBD2 as D (6 bases). The germline gives CDR1 MNHEY, CDR2 SVGEGT. The CDR3 sequence is 13 residues long. V dropped 11 bases and J dropped 2 bases, with 14 bases sitting between them. DNA of the CDR3: TGTGCCGGTATCGGGGGTATCACAGATACGCAGTATTTT. As protein: CAGIGGITDTQYF.